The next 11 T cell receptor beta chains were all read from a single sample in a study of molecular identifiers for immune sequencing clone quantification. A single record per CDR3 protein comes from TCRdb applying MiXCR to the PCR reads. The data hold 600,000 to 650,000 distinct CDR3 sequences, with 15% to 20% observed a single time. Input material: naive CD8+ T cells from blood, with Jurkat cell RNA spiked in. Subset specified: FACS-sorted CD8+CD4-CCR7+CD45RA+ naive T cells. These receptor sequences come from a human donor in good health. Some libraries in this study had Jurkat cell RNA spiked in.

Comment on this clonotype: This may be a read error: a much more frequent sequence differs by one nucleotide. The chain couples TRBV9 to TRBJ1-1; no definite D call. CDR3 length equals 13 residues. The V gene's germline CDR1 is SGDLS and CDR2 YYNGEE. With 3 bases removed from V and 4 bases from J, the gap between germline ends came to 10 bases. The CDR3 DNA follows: TGTGCCAGCAGCGAAGGGAGGGCCACTGAAGCTTTCTTT. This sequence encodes CASSEGRATEAFF.

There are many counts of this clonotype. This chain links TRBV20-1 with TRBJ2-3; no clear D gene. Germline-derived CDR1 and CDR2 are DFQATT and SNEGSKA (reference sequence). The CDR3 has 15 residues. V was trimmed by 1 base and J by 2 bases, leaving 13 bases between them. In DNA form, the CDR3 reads TGCAGTGCTAGAGTTCCGGAACGTACCACAGATACGCAGTATTTT. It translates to CSARVPERTTDTQYF.

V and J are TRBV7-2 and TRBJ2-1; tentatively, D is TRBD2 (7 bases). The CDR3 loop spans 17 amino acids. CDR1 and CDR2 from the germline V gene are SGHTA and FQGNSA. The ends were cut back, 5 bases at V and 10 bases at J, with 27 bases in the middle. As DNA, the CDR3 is TGTGCCAGCAGCGCCCCGGCGTCCGGGACGGGGGGCTGGGAGCAGTTCTTC. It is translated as CASSAPASGTGGWEQFF.

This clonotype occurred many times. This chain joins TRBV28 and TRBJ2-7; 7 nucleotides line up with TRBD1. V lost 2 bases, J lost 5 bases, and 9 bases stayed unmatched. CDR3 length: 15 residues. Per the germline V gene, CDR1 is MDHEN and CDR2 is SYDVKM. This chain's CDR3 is CASSLILGQADEQYF. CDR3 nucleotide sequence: TGTGCCAGCAGTTTAATCCTAGGACAGGCCGACGAGCAGTACTTC.

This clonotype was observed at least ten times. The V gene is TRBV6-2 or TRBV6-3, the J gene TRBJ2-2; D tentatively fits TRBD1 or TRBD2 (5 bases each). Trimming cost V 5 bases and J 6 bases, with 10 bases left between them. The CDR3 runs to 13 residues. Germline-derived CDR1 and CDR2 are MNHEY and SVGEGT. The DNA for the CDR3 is TGTGCCAGCAGTCGGGACGTACCCGGGGAGCTGTTTTTT. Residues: CASSRDVPGELFF.

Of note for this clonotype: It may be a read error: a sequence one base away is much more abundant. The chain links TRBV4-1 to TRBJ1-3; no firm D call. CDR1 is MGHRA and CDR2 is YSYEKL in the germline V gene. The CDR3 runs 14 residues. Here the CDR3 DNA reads TGCGCCAGCAGCCCCCAAGTGACTGGAAACGCCATATATTTT. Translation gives CASSPQVTGNAIYF.

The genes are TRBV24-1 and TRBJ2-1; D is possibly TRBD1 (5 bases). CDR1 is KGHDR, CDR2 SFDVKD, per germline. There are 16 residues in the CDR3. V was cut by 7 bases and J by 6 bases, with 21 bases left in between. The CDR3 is CATSPYPQALGNEQFF. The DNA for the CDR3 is TGTGCCACCAGCCCTTACCCACAGGCTCTAGGCAATGAGCAGTTCTTC.

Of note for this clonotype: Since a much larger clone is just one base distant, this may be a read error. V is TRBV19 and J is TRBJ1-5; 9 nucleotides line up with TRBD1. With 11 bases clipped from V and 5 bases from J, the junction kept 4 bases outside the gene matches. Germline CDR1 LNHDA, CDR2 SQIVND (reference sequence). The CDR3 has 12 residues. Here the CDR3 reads CAVRQGDQPQHF. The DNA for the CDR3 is TGTGCCGTAAGACAGGGGGATCAGCCCCAGCATTTT. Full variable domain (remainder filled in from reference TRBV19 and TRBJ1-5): DGGITQSPKYLFRKEGQNVTLSCEQNLNHDAMYWYRQDPGQGLRLIYYSQIVNDFQKGDIAEGYSVSREKKESFPLTVTSAQKNPTAFYLCAVRQGDQPQHFGDGTRLSIL.

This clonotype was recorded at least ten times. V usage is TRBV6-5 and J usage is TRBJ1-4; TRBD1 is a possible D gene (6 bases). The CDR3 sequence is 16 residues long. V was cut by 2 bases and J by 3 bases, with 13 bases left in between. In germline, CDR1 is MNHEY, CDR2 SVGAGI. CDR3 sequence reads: CASSYTPGTSNEKLFF. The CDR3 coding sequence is TGTGCCAGCAGTTACACCCCAGGGACATCTAATGAAAAACTGTTTTTT.

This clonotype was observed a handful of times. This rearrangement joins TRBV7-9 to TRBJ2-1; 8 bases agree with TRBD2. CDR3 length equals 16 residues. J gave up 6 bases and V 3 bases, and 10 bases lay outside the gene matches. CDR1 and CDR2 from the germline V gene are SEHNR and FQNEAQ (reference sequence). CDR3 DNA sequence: TGTGCCAGCAGCTTCCCCCCAAGCGGGAGTGGCAATGAGCAGTTCTTC. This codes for CASSFPPSGSGNEQFF.

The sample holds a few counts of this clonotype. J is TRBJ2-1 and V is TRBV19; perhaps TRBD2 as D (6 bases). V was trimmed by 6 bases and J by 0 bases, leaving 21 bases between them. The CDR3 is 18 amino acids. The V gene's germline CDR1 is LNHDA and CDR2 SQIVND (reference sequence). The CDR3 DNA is TGTGCCAGTAGCCCACGCCAATCCGGGGGAAGCTCCTACAATGAGCAGTTCTTC. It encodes CASSPRQSGGSSYNEQFF.